These T cell receptor beta chains were read from a single sample in a study of T-cell reconstitution after alpha-beta-depleted transplantation in children. TCRdb independently ran MiXCR on the PCR reads; one entry per CDR3 protein. The data hold a few hundred thousand distinct CDR3 sequences, with roughly 27% observed a single time. The sample here was PBMCs, taken before TCRalphabeta/CD19-depleted stem cell transplant. Every receptor here comes from a boy under two years old with Wiskott-Aldrich syndrome, due to receive a stem cell transplant. Both conserved end residues are part of each CDR3. Each record gives: clone size, J gene, V gene, D gene, CDR3 protein, CDR3 DNA. D genes are given only for firm matches. The listing skips clone size in some rows; elsewhere it reads once, few, many or a size class.

- TRBJ2-5 TRBV5-1 TRBD1 CASSIKGAQETQYF TGCGCCAGCAGCATAAAGGGGGCTCAAGAGACCCAGTACTTC
few TRBJ1-2 TRBV5-1 TRBD1 CASSFQGAWGYTF TGCGCCAGCAGCTTCCAGGGGGCCTGGGGCTACACCTTC
- TRBJ2-1 TRBV12-3/TRBV12-4 TRBD2 CASSLVRTSGFDEQFF TGTGCCAGCAGTTTAGTTAGGACTAGCGGGTTCGATGAGCAGTTCTTC
- TRBJ2-2 TRBV27 - CASSKPLGTGELFF TGTGCCAGCAGTAAGCCGCTAGGCACCGGGGAGCTGTTTTTT
- TRBJ1-2 TRBV3-1 TRBD1 CASSEDRGYGYTF TGTGCCAGCAGCGAGGACAGGGGGTATGGCTACACCTTC
once TRBJ2-3 TRBV20-1 TRBD2 CSAILAGGPRSSTDTQYF TGCAGTGCCATATTAGCGGGAGGGCCGCGGTCTAGCACAGATACGCAGTATTTT
- TRBJ2-3 TRBV20-1 TRBD2 CSASLRSGRSTDTQYF TGCAGTGCTAGTCTACGTAGCGGGAGGAGCACAGATACGCAGTATTTT
- TRBJ2-5 TRBV5-1 - CASTPMNKRETQYF TGCGCCAGCACCCCCATGAATAAGAGGGAGACCCAGTACTTC
few TRBJ2-7 TRBV5-1 TRBD2 CASSLAVGPGLGEQYF TGCGCCAGCAGCTTGGCCGTAGGTCCGGGACTAGGCGAGCAGTACTTC
- TRBJ2-7 TRBV7-9 - CASSLSQLSYEQYF TGTGCCAGCAGCCTATCTCAACTTTCCTACGAGCAGTACTTC
few TRBJ1-5 TRBV7-9 TRBD1 CASRDTGEGQPQHF TGTGCCAGCAGGGACACAGGGGAGGGACAGCCCCAGCATTTT
- TRBJ2-7 TRBV5-1 TRBD2 CASGNLAGEAHEQYF TGCGCCAGCGGAAATCTAGCGGGAGAGGCCCACGAGCAGTACTTC
few TRBJ2-7 TRBV6-1 - CASSEMLRSYEQYF TGTGCCAGCAGTGAAATGCTGCGGTCCTACGAGCAGTACTTC
few TRBJ2-5 TRBV20-1 - CSASLGTMETQYF TGCAGTGCTAGCCTAGGCACCATGGAGACCCAGTACTTC
many TRBJ2-1 TRBV6-2/TRBV6-3 TRBD2 CASSSLAGGPYNEQFF TGTGCCAGCAGTTCGCTAGCGGGAGGGCCCTACAATGAGCAGTTCTTC
- TRBJ2-1 TRBV24-1 - CATSDPQTGTRGNEQFF TGTGCCACCAGTGACCCACAAACAGGGACTCGCGGCAATGAGCAGTTCTTC
few TRBJ1-2 TRBV28 - CASSLSGGVVSYTF TGTGCCAGCAGTTTGAGCGGAGGGGTTGTAAGCTACACCTTC
few TRBJ1-2 TRBV20-1 - CSARGQIYGYTF TGCAGTGCTAGGGGGCAGATCTATGGCTACACCTTC
- TRBJ2-5 TRBV5-1 - CASSLVPGTAQETQYF TGCGCCAGCAGCTTGGTCCCCGGGACGGCCCAAGAGACCCAGTACTTC
few TRBJ1-5 TRBV4-2 - CASSQEGPGNQPQHF TGTGCCAGCAGCCAAGAGGGTCCAGGAAATCAGCCCCAGCATTTT
few TRBJ1-4 TRBV7-9 - CASSLGEVRDEKLFF TGTGCCAGCAGCTTGGGAGAGGTCCGGGATGAAAAACTGTTTTTT
- TRBJ2-7 TRBV27 - CATGGSGGRDPYEQYF TGTGCCACGGGCGGCAGTGGAGGGCGGGACCCCTACGAGCAGTACTTC
- TRBJ1-5 TRBV12-3/TRBV12-4 - CASRLDGGQPQHF TGTGCCAGCAGATTGGACGGGGGTCAGCCCCAGCATTTT
- TRBJ1-2 TRBV5-5 TRBD1 CVSSLGTDNYGYTF TGTGTCAGCAGCTTGGGGACAGACAACTATGGCTACACCTTC
few TRBJ2-3 TRBV24-1 - CATSDPRDGSTDTQYF TGTGCCACCAGTGATCCTCGGGACGGGAGCACAGATACGCAGTATTTT
few TRBJ2-1 TRBV20-1 TRBD2 CSATSSGRPRAYNEQFF TGCAGTGCTACTTCTAGCGGCCGACCTCGAGCCTACAATGAGCAGTTCTTC
- TRBJ2-1 TRBV2 TRBD1 CASFRDRDNEQFF TGTGCCAGCTTTAGGGACAGAGACAATGAGCAGTTCTTC